These T cell receptor beta chains were read from a single sample in a study of Graves' ophthalmopathy and Graves' hyperthyroidism. Each CDR3 protein gets one entry after TCRdb re-called the multiplex PCR reads with MiXCR. The table shows 400,000 to 450,000 distinct CDR3 sequences, with under 25% occurring only once. Source material: peripheral blood. The source is a woman aged 18-35 years with stable Graves' hyperthyroidism. The CDR3 runs from the conserved cysteine through the conserved F or W. A D gene is named only where the DNA matches it firmly. Rows may omit the clone size; those that give it use once, few, many or a size class.

size	D	V	J	DNA	CDR3
few	NA	TRBV28	TRBJ1-2	TGTGCCAGCAGTTTAACGAAGGCCAGGGGTTATGGCTACACCTTC	CASSLTKARGYGYTF
many	NA	TRBV12-3/TRBV12-4	TRBJ2-5	TGTGCCAGCAGTTTCACACCCCAAGAGACCCAGTACTTC	CASSFTPQETQYF
many	NA	TRBV2	TRBJ2-5	TGTGCCAGCAGTGGGTGGCACGGGGGTGAGACCCAGTACTTC	CASSGWHGGETQYF
many	NA	TRBV2	TRBJ1-3	TGTGCCAGCAGTGAAGAGTCTGGAAACACCATATATTTT	CASSEESGNTIYF
NA	NA	TRBV27	TRBJ2-7	TGTGCCAGCAGTTTGGGAGGGGACAACGAGCAGTACTTC	CASSLGGDNEQYF
many	NA	TRBV27	TRBJ2-7	TGTGCCAGCAGTTTAAACCGAGCCTACGAGCAGTACTTC	CASSLNRAYEQYF
NA	TRBD1	TRBV6-1	TRBJ2-5	TGTGCCAGCAGTGAATGGACAGGGGAACAGACCCAGTACTTC	CASSEWTGEQTQYF
many	NA	TRBV13	TRBJ1-1	TGTGCCAGCAGCTTAAGGGCTTTCTTT	CASSLRAFF
few	NA	TRBV4-1	TRBJ1-5	TGCGCCAGCAGCCAACCACTGGGGCAGCCCCAGCATTTT	CASSQPLGQPQHF
many	NA	TRBV25-1	TRBJ1-1	TGTGCCAGCAGTGAGCCCCAGGGTTACGTCGCTTTCTTT	CASSEPQGYVAFF